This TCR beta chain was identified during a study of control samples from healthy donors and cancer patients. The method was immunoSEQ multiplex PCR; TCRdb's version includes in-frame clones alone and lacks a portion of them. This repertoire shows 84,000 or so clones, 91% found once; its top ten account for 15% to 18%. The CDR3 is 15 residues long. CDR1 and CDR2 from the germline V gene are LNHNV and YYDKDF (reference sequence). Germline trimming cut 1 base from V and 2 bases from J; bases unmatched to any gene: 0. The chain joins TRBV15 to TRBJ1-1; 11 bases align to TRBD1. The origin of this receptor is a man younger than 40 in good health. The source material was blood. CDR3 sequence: CATSRGTGGNTEAFF. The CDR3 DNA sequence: TGTGCCACCAGCAGAGGGACAGGGGGCAACACTGAAGCTTTCTTT.